This TCR beta chain was retrieved from a study of blood T cell repertoires in COVID-19. Study at large: The United States, Italy and Spain provided the acute and convalescent COVID-19 samples. PBMCs, B-cell-depleted T cells, or T cells provided the cDNA or gDNA that made up the material.

Germline assignment: CDR1 SGHRS and CDR2 YFSETQ. This CDR3 comprises 16 residues. V shed 0 bases, J shed 2 bases, and the junction held 5 bases outside the gene matches. Measured with immunoSEQ multiplex PCR; TCRdb has only the in-frame clones, and not every one. The table has around 130,000 clones, roughly 80% seen once. The sequencing sample was made of peripheral blood. The sequence derives from a man aged 45-60 years with acute or convalescent COVID-19. This chain uses TRBV5-1 with TRBJ2-5; TRBD2 matches at 9 bases. The CDR3 here is CASSLARLAGQETQYF. The CDR3 DNA reads as TGCGCCAGCAGCTTGGCCAGGCTAGCGGGGCAAGAGACCCAGTACTTC.